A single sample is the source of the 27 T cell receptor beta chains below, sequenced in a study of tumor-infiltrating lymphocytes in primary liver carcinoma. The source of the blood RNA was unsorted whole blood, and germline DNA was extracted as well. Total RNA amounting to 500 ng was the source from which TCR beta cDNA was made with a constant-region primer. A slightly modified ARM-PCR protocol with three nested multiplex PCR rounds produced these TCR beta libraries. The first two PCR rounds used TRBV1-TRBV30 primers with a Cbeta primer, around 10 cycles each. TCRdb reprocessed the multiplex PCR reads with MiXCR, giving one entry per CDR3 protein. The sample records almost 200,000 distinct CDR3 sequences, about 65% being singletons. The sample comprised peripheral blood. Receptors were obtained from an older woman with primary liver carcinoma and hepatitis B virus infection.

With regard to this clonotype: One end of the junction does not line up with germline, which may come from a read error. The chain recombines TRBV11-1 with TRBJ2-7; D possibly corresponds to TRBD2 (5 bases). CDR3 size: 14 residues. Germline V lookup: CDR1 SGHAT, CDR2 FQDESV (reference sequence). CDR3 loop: CASSGKGATYEQYF. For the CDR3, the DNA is TGTGCCAGCAGCGGGAAGGGAGCCACCTACGAGCAGTATTTC.

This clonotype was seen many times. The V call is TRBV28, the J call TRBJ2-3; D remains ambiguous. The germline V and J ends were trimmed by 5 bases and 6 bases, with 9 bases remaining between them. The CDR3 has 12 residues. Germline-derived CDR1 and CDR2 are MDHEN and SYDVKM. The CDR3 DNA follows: TGTGCCAGCAGTCCCATGAGGGATACGCAGTATTTT. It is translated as CASSPMRDTQYF.

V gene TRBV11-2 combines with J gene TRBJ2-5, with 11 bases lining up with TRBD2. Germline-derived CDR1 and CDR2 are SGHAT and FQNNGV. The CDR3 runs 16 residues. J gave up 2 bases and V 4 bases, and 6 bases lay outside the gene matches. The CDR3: CASSYSGTSGQETQYF. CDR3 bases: TGTGCCAGCAGCTACTCCGGGACTAGCGGACAAGAGACCCAGTACTTC.

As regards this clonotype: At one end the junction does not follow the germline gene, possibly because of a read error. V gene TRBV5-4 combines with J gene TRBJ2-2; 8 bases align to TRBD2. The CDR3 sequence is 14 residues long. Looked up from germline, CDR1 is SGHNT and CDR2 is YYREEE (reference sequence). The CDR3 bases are TGTACCAGCAGGGAGGGACTAGTCACCGGGGAGCTGTTTTTT. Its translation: CTSREGLVTGELFF.

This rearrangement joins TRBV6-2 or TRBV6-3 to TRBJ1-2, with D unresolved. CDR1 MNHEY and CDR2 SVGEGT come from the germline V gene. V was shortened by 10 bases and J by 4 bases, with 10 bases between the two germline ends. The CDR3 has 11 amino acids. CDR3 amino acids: CATALGYGYTF. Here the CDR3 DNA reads TGTGCCACCGCCCTAGGCTATGGCTACACCTTC.

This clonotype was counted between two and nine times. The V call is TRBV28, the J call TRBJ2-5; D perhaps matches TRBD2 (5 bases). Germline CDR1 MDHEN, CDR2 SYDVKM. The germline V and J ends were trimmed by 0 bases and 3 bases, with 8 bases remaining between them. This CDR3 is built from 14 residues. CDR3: CASSLWPEEETQYF. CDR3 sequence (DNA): TGTGCCAGCAGTTTATGGCCGGAGGAAGAGACCCAGTACTTC.

In DNA, the CDR3 is TGTGCCACCAGTGATTTGTGGGGGGGTGAGCAGTTCTTC. Its translation: CATSDLWGGEQFF. The genes are TRBV24-1 and TRBJ2-1, with 7 bases lining up with TRBD2. The trim removed 0 bases at V and 9 bases at J, leaving 1 base unmatched. Germline loops: CDR1 KGHDR, CDR2 SFDVKD. This CDR3 region has 13 residues.

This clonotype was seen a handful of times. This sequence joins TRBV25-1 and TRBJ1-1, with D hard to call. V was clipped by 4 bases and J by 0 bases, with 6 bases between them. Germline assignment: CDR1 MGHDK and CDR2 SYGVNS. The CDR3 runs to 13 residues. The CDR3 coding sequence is TGTGCCAGCAGTGGGGTCATGAACACTGAAGCTTTCTTT. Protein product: CASSGVMNTEAFF.

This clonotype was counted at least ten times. The CDR3 coding sequence is TGTGCCAGCAGCCAACTAGCGGCGAACACCGGGGAGCTGTTTTTT. It specifies CASSQLAANTGELFF. This sequence joins TRBV4-2 and TRBJ2-2, with TRBD2 matching 7 bases. This CDR3 comprises 15 residues. Looked up from germline, CDR1 is LGHNA and CDR2 is YNFKEQ. With V trimmed by 2 bases and J by 0 bases, 0 bases remained unmatched.

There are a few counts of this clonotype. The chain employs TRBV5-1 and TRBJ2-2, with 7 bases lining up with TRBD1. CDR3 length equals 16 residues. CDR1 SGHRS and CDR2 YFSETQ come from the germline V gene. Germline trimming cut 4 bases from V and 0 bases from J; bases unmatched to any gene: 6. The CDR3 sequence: CASSPGQATNTGELFF. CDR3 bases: TGCGCCAGCAGCCCCGGACAGGCCACGAACACCGGGGAGCTGTTTTTT. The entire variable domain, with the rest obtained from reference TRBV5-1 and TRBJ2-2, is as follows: KAGVTQTPRYLIKTRGQQVTLSCSPISGHRSVSWYQQTPGQGLQFLFEYFSETQRNKGNFPGRFSGRQFSNSRSEMNVSTLELGDSALYLCASSPGQATNTGELFFGEGSRLTVL.

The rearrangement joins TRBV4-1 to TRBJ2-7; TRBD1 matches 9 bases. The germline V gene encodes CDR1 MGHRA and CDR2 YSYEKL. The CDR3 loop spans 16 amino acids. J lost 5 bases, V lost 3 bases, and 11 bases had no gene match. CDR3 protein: CASSQGRTGGRDEQYF. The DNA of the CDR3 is TGCGCCAGCAGCCAGGGGCGAACAGGGGGCAGGGACGAGCAGTACTTC.

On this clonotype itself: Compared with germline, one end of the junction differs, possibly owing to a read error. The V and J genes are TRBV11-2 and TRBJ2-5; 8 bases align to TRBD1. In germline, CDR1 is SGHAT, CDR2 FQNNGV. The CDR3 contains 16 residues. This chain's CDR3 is CASSLGAQGVPETQYF. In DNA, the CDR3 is TGTGCCAGCAGCTTAGGTGCACAGGGGGTCCCAGAGACCCAGTATTTC.

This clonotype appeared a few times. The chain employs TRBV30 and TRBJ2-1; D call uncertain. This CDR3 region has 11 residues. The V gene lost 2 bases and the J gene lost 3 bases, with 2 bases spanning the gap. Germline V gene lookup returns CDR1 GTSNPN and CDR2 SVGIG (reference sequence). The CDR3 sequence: CAWSIYNEQFF. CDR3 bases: TGTGCCTGGAGTATCTACAATGAGCAGTTCTTC.

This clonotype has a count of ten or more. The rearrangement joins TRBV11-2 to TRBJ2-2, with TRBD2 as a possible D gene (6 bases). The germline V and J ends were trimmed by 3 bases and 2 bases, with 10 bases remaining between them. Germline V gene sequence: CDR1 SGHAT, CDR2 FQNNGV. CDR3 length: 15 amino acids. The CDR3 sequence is CASSFSSANTGELFF. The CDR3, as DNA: TGTGCCAGCAGCTTTTCTAGCGCAAACACCGGGGAGCTGTTTTTT.

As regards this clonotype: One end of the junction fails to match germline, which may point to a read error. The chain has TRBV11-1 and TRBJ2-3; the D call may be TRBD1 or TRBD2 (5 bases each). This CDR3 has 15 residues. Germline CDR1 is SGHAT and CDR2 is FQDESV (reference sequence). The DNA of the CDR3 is TGTGCCAGCAGCGTGGGACGAAGGGGTACAGGTACGCAGTATTTT. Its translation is CASSVGRRGTGTQYF.

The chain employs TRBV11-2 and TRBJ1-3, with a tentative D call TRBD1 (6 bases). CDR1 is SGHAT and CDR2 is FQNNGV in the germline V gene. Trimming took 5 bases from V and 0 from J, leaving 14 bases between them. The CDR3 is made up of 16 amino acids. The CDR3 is CASSLMDSLSGNTIYF. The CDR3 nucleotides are TGTGCCAGCAGCCTTATGGACAGTCTCTCTGGAAACACCATATATTTT.

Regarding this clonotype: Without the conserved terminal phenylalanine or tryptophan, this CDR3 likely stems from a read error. CDR3 amino acids: CVSTTTRWETQYI. CDR3 sequence (DNA): TGTGTCAGCACCACGACACGGTGGGAGACCCAGTACATC. The chain is built from TRBV12-3 or TRBV12-4 and TRBJ2-5; no clear D. This CDR3 region has 13 residues.

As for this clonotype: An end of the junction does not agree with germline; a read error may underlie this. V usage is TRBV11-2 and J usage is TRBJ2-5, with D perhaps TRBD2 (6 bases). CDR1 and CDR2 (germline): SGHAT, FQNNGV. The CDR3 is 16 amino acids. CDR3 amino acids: CASSLGSASEQETQCF. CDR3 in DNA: TGTGCCAGCAGCTTAGGATCAGCTAGCGAACAAGAGACCCAGTGCTTC. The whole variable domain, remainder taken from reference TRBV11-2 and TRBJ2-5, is EAGVAQSPRYKIIEKRQSVAFWCNPISGHATLYWYQQILGQGPKLLIQFQNNGVVDDSQLPKDRFSAERLKGVDSTLKIQPAKLEDSAVYLCASSLGSASEQETQCFGPGTRLLVL.

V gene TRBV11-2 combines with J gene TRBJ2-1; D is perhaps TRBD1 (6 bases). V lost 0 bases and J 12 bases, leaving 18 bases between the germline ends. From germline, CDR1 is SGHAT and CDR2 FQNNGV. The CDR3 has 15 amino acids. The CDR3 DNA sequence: TGTGCCAGCAGCTTAGAAGGGGGAGAGATCGATGGGCAGTTCTTC. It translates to CASSLEGGEIDGQFF.

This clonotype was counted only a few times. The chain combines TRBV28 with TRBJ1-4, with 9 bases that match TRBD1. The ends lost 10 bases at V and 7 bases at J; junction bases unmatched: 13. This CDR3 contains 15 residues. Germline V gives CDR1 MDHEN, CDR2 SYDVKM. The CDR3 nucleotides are TGTGCCACCAGGGCCGCCGGGACAGGGCTTGAAAAACTGTTTTTT. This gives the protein CATRAAGTGLEKLFF.

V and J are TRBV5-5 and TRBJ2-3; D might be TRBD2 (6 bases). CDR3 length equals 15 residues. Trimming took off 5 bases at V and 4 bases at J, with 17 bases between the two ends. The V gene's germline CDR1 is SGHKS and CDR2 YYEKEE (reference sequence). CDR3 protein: CASRSRESRADTQYF. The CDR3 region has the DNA TGTGCCAGCAGGAGTCGGGAGTCCCGCGCAGATACGCAGTATTTT.

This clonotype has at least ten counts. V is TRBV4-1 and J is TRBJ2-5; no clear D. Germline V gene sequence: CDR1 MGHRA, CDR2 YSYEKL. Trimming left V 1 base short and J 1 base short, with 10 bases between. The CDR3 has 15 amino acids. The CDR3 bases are TGCGCCAGCAGCCAAGTGTGGCAGAGCCAAGAGACCCAGTACTTC. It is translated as CASSQVWQSQETQYF.

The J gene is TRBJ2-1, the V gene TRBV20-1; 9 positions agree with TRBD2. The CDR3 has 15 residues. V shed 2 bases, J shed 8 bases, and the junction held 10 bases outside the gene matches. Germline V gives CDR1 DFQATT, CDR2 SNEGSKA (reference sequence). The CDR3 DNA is TGCAGTGCTAGAAGTTTCGGCGGGAGGGCCGATGAGCAGTTCTTC. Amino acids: CSARSFGGRADEQFF.

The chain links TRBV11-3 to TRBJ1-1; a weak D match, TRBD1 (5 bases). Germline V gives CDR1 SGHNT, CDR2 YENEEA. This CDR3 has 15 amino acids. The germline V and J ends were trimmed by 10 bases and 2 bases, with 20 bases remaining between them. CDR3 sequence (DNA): TGTGCCAACAGTTTAGGGGCTCTGGGTAACACTGAAGCTTTCTTT. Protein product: CANSLGALGNTEAFF.

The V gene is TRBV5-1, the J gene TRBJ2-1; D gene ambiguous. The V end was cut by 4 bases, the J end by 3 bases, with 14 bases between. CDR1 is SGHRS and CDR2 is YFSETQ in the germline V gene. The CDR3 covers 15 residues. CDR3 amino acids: CASSGQTTSYNEQFF. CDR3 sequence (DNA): TGCGCCAGCAGCGGTCAGACGACCAGCTACAATGAGCAGTTCTTC.

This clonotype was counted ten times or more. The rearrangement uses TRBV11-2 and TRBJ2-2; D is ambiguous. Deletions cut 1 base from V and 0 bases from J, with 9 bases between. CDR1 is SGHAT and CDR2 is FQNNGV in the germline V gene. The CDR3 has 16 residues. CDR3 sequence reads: CASSLGGGANTGELFF. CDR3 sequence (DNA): TGTGCCAGCAGCTTAGGTGGCGGCGCGAACACCGGGGAGCTGTTTTTT.

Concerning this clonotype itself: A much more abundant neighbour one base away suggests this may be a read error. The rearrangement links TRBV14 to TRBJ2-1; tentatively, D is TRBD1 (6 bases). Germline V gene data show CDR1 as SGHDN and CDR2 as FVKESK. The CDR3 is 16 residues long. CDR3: CASSDLGGQSYNEQVF. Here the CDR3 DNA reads TGTGCCAGCAGCGACCTCGGTGGACAGAGTTACAATGAGCAGGTCTTC.